This T cell receptor beta chain was recovered during a study of blood T cell repertoires in COVID-19. Profiled with immunoSEQ multiplex PCR; TCRdb holds only in-frame clones, not every one. Seen here are a few hundred thousand clones, about 83% observed once, and the top ten hold about 6%. CDR1 and CDR2 from the germline V gene are MGHDK and SYGVNS. The CDR3 length is 14 residues. The V and J ends lost 5 bases and 3 bases, in that order; junction bases with no gene match: 3. The sample was peripheral blood. The V call is TRBV25-1, the J call TRBJ2-2; 7 nucleotides agree with TRBD1. The receptor was derived from a man aged 60 to 69 who had recovered from COVID-19. The CDR3 coding sequence is TGTGCCAGCAGTCGGGACAGATACACCGGGGAGCTGTTTTTT. This translates into CASSRDRYTGELFF.